The 23 T cell receptor beta chains below come from one sample, sequenced in a study of CD8 T cells in ankylosing spondylitis. General study points: A TCR beta motif of eight or nine highly homologous variants seemed to mark ankylosing spondylitis blood.

TCRdb redid the calling of the 5' RACE reads with MiXCR, one entry per CDR3 protein. The profile shows roughly 670,000 distinct CDR3 sequences, around a fifth of them singletons. No antigens are known for them. The source material was blood, either unsorted or a sorted T cell fraction (not recorded which). These receptors came from a male donor with ankylosing spondylitis.

This chain joins TRBV27 and TRBJ2-3; D may correspond to TRBD1 or TRBD2 (5 bases each). This CDR3 contains 13 residues. The germline CDR1 and CDR2 sequences are MNHEY and SMNVEV (reference sequence). The V gene lost 3 bases and the J gene lost 3 bases, with 7 bases spanning the gap. CDR3 sequence reads: CASSLGETDTQYF. CDR3 DNA: TGTGCCAGCAGTTTGGGGGAGACAGATACGCAGTATTTT.

This clonotype has a handful of counts. The chain is built from TRBV5-1 and TRBJ2-7; the D gene is possibly TRBD2 (6 bases). V shed 3 bases and J shed 5 bases, with 15 bases lying between them. This CDR3 region has 14 residues. The germline gives CDR1 SGHRS, CDR2 YFSETQ. The CDR3 DNA reads as TGCGCCAGCAGCTCTGGCGGGGTTGAGCACGAGCAGTACTTC. Translated: CASSSGGVEHEQYF.

This clonotype has just a few counts. The chain employs TRBV4-2 and TRBJ2-7, with D tentatively TRBD2 (5 bases). The germline V gene encodes CDR1 LGHNA and CDR2 YNFKEQ. CDR3 length: 15 residues. V was shortened by 0 bases and J by 2 bases, with 11 bases between the two germline ends. The CDR3 DNA sequence: TGTGCCAGCAGCCAAGAGGGAGCGGAGACCTACGAGCAGTACTTC. Protein sequence: CASSQEGAETYEQYF.

CDR3 residues: CASSLDLAGRQFF. As DNA, the CDR3 is TGTGCCAGCAGCTTAGATCTAGCGGGACGGCAGTTCTTC. The chain couples TRBV7-2 to TRBJ2-1; 9 nucleotides line up with TRBD2. The length of the CDR3 is 13 residues. J was trimmed by 12 bases and V by 1 base; bases with no gene match: 4. Germline values: CDR1 SGHTA, CDR2 FQGNSA.

V is TRBV4-3 and J is TRBJ2-3; D is ambiguous. This CDR3 is built from 21 residues. Germline V CDR1 and CDR2: LGHNA, YSLEER. Trimming left V 0 bases short and J 0 bases short, with 25 bases between. The CDR3 bases are TGCGCCAGCAGCCAAGAACGTTCCCTCCAGTGGGCGGTAACTAGCACAGATACGCAGTATTTT. Amino acid sequence: CASSQERSLQWAVTSTDTQYF.

This clonotype has just a few counts. V gene TRBV18 combines with J gene TRBJ2-1; perhaps TRBD1 as D (5 bases). Germline loops: CDR1 KGHSH, CDR2 LQKENI. This CDR3 contains 15 residues. Trimming removed 1 base from V and 12 bases from J, with 19 bases in between. Here the CDR3 reads CASSPLSGPDKGQFF. The CDR3 nucleotides are TGTGCCAGCTCACCACTTTCAGGGCCGGATAAGGGGCAGTTCTTC.

CDR3 sequence reads: CAWSVQKSGEQYF. The DNA for the CDR3 is TGTGCCTGGAGTGTCCAGAAGTCGGGCGAGCAGTACTTC. The chain uses TRBV30 and TRBJ2-7; D is unclear. The germline V gene encodes CDR1 GTSNPN and CDR2 SVGIG (reference sequence). This CDR3 contains 13 residues. V was clipped by 0 bases and J by 6 bases, with 12 bases between them.

This clonotype was seen only a few times. This rearrangement joins TRBV18 to TRBJ1-2, with a weak D call TRBD1 (6 bases). The germline V gene encodes CDR1 KGHSH and CDR2 LQKENI. This CDR3 comprises 17 residues. The V end lost 4 bases, the J end lost 4 bases, and 22 bases lay between the germline ends. The CDR3, as DNA: TGTGCCAGCTCACTCTCAAGGGACATTCACCTGGTCTATGGCTACACCTTC. This sequence encodes CASSLSRDIHLVYGYTF.

In this sample, this clonotype turned up a few times. This chain uses TRBV12-3 or TRBV12-4 with TRBJ2-2; 10 bases are shared with TRBD2. V shed 6 bases, J shed 5 bases, and the junction held 6 bases outside the gene matches. The length of the CDR3 is 15 residues. The CDR3 reads CASSQGLALTGELFF. The CDR3 DNA is TGTGCCAGCAGCCAGGGACTAGCGTTAACCGGGGAGCTGTTTTTT.

This clonotype appeared a few times. The CDR3 region is CASSLAVQNTEAFF. The CDR3 DNA sequence: TGCGCCAGCAGCTTGGCTGTCCAGAACACTGAAGCTTTCTTT. The chain joins TRBV5-1 to TRBJ1-1; no clear D gene. The CDR3 is made up of 14 amino acids. Trimming took off 0 bases at V and 1 base at J, with 7 bases between the two ends. The germline CDR1 and CDR2 sequences are SGHRS and YFSETQ.

The rearrangement links TRBV12-3 or TRBV12-4 to TRBJ1-2; D is undetermined. The CDR3 contains 12 residues. The V end lost 6 bases, the J end lost 0 bases, and 5 bases lay between the germline ends. The CDR3 reads CASSRANYGYTF. DNA for the CDR3: TGTGCCAGCAGCCGGGCTAACTATGGCTACACCTTC.

The chain has TRBV7-8 and TRBJ1-5, with 8 bases fitting TRBD1. V lost 5 bases, J lost 2 bases, and 8 bases stayed unmatched. The CDR3 totals 16 residues. The germline gives CDR1 SGHVS, CDR2 FQNEAQ. The CDR3 DNA reads TGTGCCAGCAGCGTAGGGACAGGTGGTGGCAATCAGCCCCAGCATTTT. Translated: CASSVGTGGGNQPQHF. The complete variable domain, with remaining parts taken from reference TRBV7-8 and TRBJ1-5, reads GAGVSQSPRYKVAKRGQDVALRCDPISGHVSLFWYQQALGQGPEFLTYFQNEAQLDKSGLPSDRFFAERPEGSVSTLKIQRTQQEDSAVYLCASSVGTGGGNQPQHFGDGTRLSIL.

The DNA for the CDR3 is TGTGCCACCAGAGAACAGGGGTTTGGTGAAAAACTGTTTTTT. Amino acid sequence: CATREQGFGEKLFF. The chain is built from TRBV15 and TRBJ1-4, with TRBD1 identical over 7 bases. V was clipped by 6 bases and J by 7 bases; unmatched bases: 8. This CDR3 region has 14 residues. The germline V gene encodes CDR1 LNHNV and CDR2 YYDKDF (reference sequence). Supplemented by reference TRBV15 and TRBJ1-4, the full variable domain reads DAMVIQNPRYQVTQFGKPVTLSCSQTLNHNVMYWYQQKSSQAPKLLFHYYDKDFNNEADTPDNFQSRRPNTSFCFLDIRSPGLGDTAMYLCATREQGFGEKLFFGSGTQLSVL.

The chain employs TRBV6-2 or TRBV6-3 and TRBJ2-1; TRBD2 might be the D (6 bases). V was pared by 4 bases and J by 3 bases, with 13 bases between. The CDR3 runs to 15 residues. Germline CDR1 is MNHEY and CDR2 is SVGEGT. CDR3 sequence reads: CASSLEGTFYNEQFF. The CDR3 DNA follows: TGTGCCAGCAGTTTAGAAGGGACTTTCTACAATGAGCAGTTCTTC.

This clonotype has more than one count but fewer than ten. This chain joins TRBV3-1 and TRBJ2-5; 7 nucleotides align to TRBD1. CDR1 is LGHDT, CDR2 YNNKEL, per germline (reference sequence). The junction had 6 bases not matched to a gene; V was cut back by 4 bases and J by 7 bases. The length of the CDR3 is 13 residues. The CDR3 region has the DNA TGTGCCAGCAGCCTAAGGCCAGGGGGGACCCAGTACTTC. Translated, it gives CASSLRPGGTQYF.

The V gene is TRBV5-1, the J gene TRBJ2-1, with 7 nucleotides matching TRBD2. The CDR3 is 16 amino acids. With V trimmed by 4 bases and J by 10 bases, 17 bases remained unmatched. Germline V lookup: CDR1 SGHRS, CDR2 YFSETQ. The CDR3 spells CASSAAPGLPLGEQFF. DNA for the CDR3: TGCGCCAGCAGCGCAGCCCCGGGACTACCTTTGGGGGAGCAGTTCTTC.

This clonotype turned up a few times. The CDR3 here is CASSQREGPYEQYF. The CDR3 region has the DNA TGTGCCAGCAGTCAGCGGGAGGGCCCATACGAGCAGTACTTC. The V gene is TRBV7-2, the J gene TRBJ2-7; TRBD2 matches 10 bases. The CDR3 is 14 residues long. The V segment lost 6 bases and the J segment 4 bases; nucleotides outside the gene matches: 6. Germline V gene data show CDR1 as SGHTA and CDR2 as FQGNSA.

This clonotype was seen a few times. The J gene is TRBJ2-6, the V gene TRBV7-9; TRBD1 aligns across 9 bases. The CDR3 extends over 17 amino acids. Germline CDR1 and CDR2: SEHNR and FQNEAQ (reference sequence). V was pared by 6 bases and J by 0 bases, with 6 bases of the junction left unmatched. The CDR3 sequence: CASRLGQGSSGANVLTF. The CDR3 DNA sequence: TGTGCCAGCAGACTGGGACAGGGATCCTCTGGGGCCAACGTCCTGACTTTC.

This chain's CDR3 is CASSDSETQYF. For the CDR3, the DNA is TGTGCCAGCAGTGATAGTGAGACCCAGTACTTC. The chain is built from TRBV2 and TRBJ2-5; D ambiguous. The CDR3 has 11 amino acids. The germline V gene encodes CDR1 SNHLY and CDR2 FYNNEI. The V gene lost 3 bases and the J gene lost 5 bases, with 4 bases spanning the gap.

The chain uses TRBV12-3 or TRBV12-4 and TRBJ2-7, with TRBD1 matching 8 bases. The CDR3 totals 13 residues. Trimming cost V 6 bases and J 6 bases; bases outside gene matches: 7. CDR3 sequence reads: CASRPRGPFEQYF. CDR3 DNA sequence: TGTGCCAGCAGACCCAGGGGGCCCTTCGAGCAGTACTTC.

The chain has TRBV29-1 and TRBJ1-1, with 8 bases fitting TRBD1. Losses at the gene ends were 4 bases for V and 3 bases for J; bases not matched to a gene: 1. The CDR3 loop spans 12 amino acids. Germline CDR1 and CDR2: SQVTM and ANQGSEA. The CDR3 region has the DNA TGCAGCGTTGCAGGGGGCTACACTGAAGCTTTCTTT. Amino acids: CSVAGGYTEAFF.

This chain joins TRBV28 and TRBJ2-5; D is uncertain. This CDR3 is built from 13 residues. V lost 4 bases to trimming and J lost 5 bases, with 11 bases between them. Germline assignment: CDR1 MDHEN and CDR2 SYDVKM. The CDR3 sequence: CASSSRPRETQYF. CDR3 coding DNA: TGTGCCAGCAGTTCCAGGCCGCGGGAGACCCAGTACTTC.

This clonotype was detected only a few times. The genes are TRBV4-2 and TRBJ2-1; tentatively, D is TRBD1 (5 bases). Deletions cut 1 base from V and 6 bases from J, with 16 bases between. The CDR3 consists of 16 residues. Germline assignment: CDR1 LGHNA and CDR2 YNFKEQ. The CDR3 sequence is CASSQGSRQGSNEQFF. CDR3 in DNA: TGTGCCAGCAGCCAAGGCAGCAGGCAGGGTAGCAATGAGCAGTTCTTC.